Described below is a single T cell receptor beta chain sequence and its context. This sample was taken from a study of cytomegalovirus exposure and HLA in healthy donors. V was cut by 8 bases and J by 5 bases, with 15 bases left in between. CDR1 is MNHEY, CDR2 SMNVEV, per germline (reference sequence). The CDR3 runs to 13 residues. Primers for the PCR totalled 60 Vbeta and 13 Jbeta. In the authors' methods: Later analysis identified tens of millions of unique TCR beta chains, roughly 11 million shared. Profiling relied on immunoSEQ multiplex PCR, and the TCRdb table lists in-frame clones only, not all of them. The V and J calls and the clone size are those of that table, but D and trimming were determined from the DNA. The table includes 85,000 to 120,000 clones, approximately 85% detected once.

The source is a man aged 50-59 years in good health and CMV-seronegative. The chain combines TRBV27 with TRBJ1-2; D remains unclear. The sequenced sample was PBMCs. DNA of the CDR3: TGTGCCAGCCATAAAGGGAGAGAGTATGGCTACACCTTC. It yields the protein CASHKGREYGYTF.